This TCR beta chain was recovered during a study of naive and memory T cell subsets. This clonotype was seen many times. An equimolar mix of two oligonucleotides served as the beta constant-region primer for TRBC1 and TRBC2. In TCRdb, the UMI-ligation and nested PCR reads were re-called with MiXCR into one record per CDR3 protein. Of 120,000 to 150,000 distinct CDR3 sequences in the sample, 15% to 20% were seen once. CDR1 KGHSH and CDR2 LQKENI come from the germline V gene. With 3 bases removed from V and 4 bases from J, the gap between germline ends came to 9 bases. The CDR3 spans 13 residues. Sequenced sample: naive CD4+ T cells from blood. The sequence was obtained from a human donor in good health. The chain combines TRBV18 with TRBJ1-2; D may be TRBD1 (6 bases). CDR3 in DNA: TGTGCCAGCTCACCCGGGACAATCTATGGCTACACCTTC. Translating it yields CASSPGTIYGYTF. Drawing the rest from reference TRBV18 and TRBJ1-2, the complete variable domain is NAGVMQNPRHLVRRRGQEARLRCSPMKGHSHVYWYRQLPEEGLKFMVYLQKENIIDESGMPKERFSAEFPKEGPSILRIQQVVRGDSAAYFCASSPGTIYGYTFGSGTRLTVV.